These 16 T cell receptor beta chains were sequenced from one sample in a study of T-cell reconstitution after alpha-beta-depleted transplantation in children. Unique molecular identifiers were built into the TCRbeta library. TCRdb used MiXCR to reprocess the PCR reads, holding one entry per CDR3 protein. This repertoire shows approximately 640,000 distinct CDR3 sequences, around 16% found once; its top ten account for approximately 1%. Sequencing was performed on PBMCs from the stem cell graft donor, taken from the stem cell graft. The origin of the receptors is a human donor who donated a stem cell graft to a child with acute myeloid leukemia.

This clonotype has a count of ten or more. V is TRBV9 and J is TRBJ1-1; D not resolved. The V gene lost 0 bases and the J gene lost 4 bases, with 4 bases spanning the gap. Germline loops: CDR1 SGDLS, CDR2 YYNGEE. CDR3 length: 12 residues. CDR3 residues: CASSVAGTEAFF. CDR3 DNA sequence: TGTGCCAGCAGCGTAGCTGGCACTGAAGCTTTCTTT.

The chain has TRBV14 and TRBJ2-3; 9 bases map to TRBD1. This CDR3 has 14 amino acids. Per the germline V gene, CDR1 is SGHDN and CDR2 is FVKESK. V dropped 7 bases and J dropped 5; count of bases not matched to a gene: 7. DNA of the CDR3: TGTGCCAGCAACCGGGACAGGGTCAGAGATACGCAGTATTTT. It codes for CASNRDRVRDTQYF.

There are many counts of this clonotype. This chain links TRBV6-5 with TRBJ2-5; D tentatively reads TRBD1 or TRBD2 (5 bases each). Trimming removed 2 bases from V and 4 bases from J, with 11 bases in between. The CDR3 consists of 14 residues. The germline V gene has CDR1 MNHEY and CDR2 SVGAGI. Here the CDR3 DNA reads TGTGCCAGCAGTTACCCGGGACGAGGAGAGACCCAGTACTTC. Protein product: CASSYPGRGETQYF.

The J gene is TRBJ1-5, the V gene TRBV4-3; perhaps TRBD1 as D (5 bases). Trimming cost V 1 base and J 13 bases, with 14 bases left between them. The CDR3 runs 13 residues. Germline assignment: CDR1 LGHNA and CDR2 YSLEER. The CDR3 DNA is TGCGCCAGCAGCCAAGGGGCCGGGAGACAGCAGCATTTT. It specifies CASSQGAGRQQHF.

Only a few counts were recorded for this clonotype. V and J are TRBV7-2 and TRBJ1-1; D possibly corresponds to TRBD1 (5 bases). Germline V CDR1 and CDR2: SGHTA, FQGNSA. The germline V and J ends were trimmed by 2 bases and 5 bases, with 9 bases remaining between them. The CDR3 is 13 amino acids. As DNA, the CDR3 is TGTGCCAGCAGCTTACAGGGAGAAACTGAAGCTTTCTTT. Translating gives CASSLQGETEAFF.

V is TRBV3-1 and J is TRBJ2-2; D call uncertain. CDR1 and CDR2 from the germline V gene are LGHDT and YNNKEL (reference sequence). This CDR3 has 16 residues. V dropped 0 bases and J dropped 2 bases, with 10 bases sitting between them. CDR3 region: CASSQDWISNTGELFF. In DNA, the CDR3 is TGTGCCAGCAGCCAAGATTGGATCTCAAACACCGGGGAGCTGTTTTTT.

This sequence joins TRBV7-9 and TRBJ2-3; D may be TRBD2 (7 bases). Trimming shortened V by 2 bases and J by 4 bases, and 16 bases separated the two germline ends. Per the germline V gene, CDR1 is SEHNR and CDR2 is FQNEAQ (reference sequence). The CDR3 is made up of 16 amino acids. The CDR3 bases are TGTGCCAGCAGCTTAAAAGCGAGGGGGGGGCCAGATACGCAGTATTTT. Its translation: CASSLKARGGPDTQYF.

This clonotype was picked up many times. This chain uses TRBV20-1 with TRBJ1-5, with a weak D call TRBD1 (6 bases). Germline V CDR1 and CDR2: DFQATT, SNEGSKA (reference sequence). CDR3 length equals 13 residues. Between the trimmed V and J ends, which lost 6 bases and 7 bases, there was a span of 16 bases. The CDR3 region has the DNA TGCAGTGCCCCGGAGGGGGGAGTACAGCCCCAGCATTTT. Its protein is CSAPEGGVQPQHF.

The genes are TRBV6-2 or TRBV6-3 and TRBJ2-5; the match to TRBD2 covers 8 bases. Germline V CDR1 and CDR2: MNHEY, SVGEGT. V was pared by 4 bases and J by 7 bases, with 5 bases of the junction left unmatched. This CDR3 has 13 amino acids. The CDR3 DNA sequence: TGTGCCAGCAGTTTAGCGGGGTCTAGGACCCAGTACTTC. Its translation: CASSLAGSRTQYF.

The rearrangement joins TRBV29-1 to TRBJ2-3; 10 nucleotides line up with TRBD2. Germline V gene data show CDR1 as SQVTM and CDR2 as ANQGSEA. The CDR3 consists of 16 residues. With 6 bases clipped from V and 5 bases from J, the junction kept 14 bases outside the gene matches. CDR3 sequence reads: CSVSSLAGVMGDTQYF. CDR3 DNA sequence: TGCAGCGTATCCTCTCTAGCGGGGGTAATGGGAGATACGCAGTATTTT.

This clonotype was counted only a few times. The rearrangement joins TRBV7-2 to TRBJ2-3, with 8 bases that match TRBD2. Germline lookup yields CDR1 SGHTA and CDR2 FQGNSA. V was clipped by 11 bases and J by 3 bases; unmatched bases: 10. CDR3 size: 14 residues. CDR3 sequence: CALAAGGRTDTQYF. Here the CDR3 DNA reads TGTGCCCTGGCGGCGGGGGGCAGGACAGATACGCAGTATTTT.

This clonotype was detected a few times. This chain joins TRBV12-3 or TRBV12-4 and TRBJ2-5; no reliable D call. This CDR3 spans 14 amino acids. V shed 3 bases and J shed 5 bases, with 13 bases lying between them. CDR3 protein: CASSFTTYGETQYF. CDR3 DNA: TGTGCCAGCAGTTTTACCACCTATGGGGAGACCCAGTACTTC.

This clonotype was picked up a small number of times. The V call is TRBV28, the J call TRBJ1-1; no definite D call. Between the trimmed V and J ends, which lost 8 bases and 4 bases, there was a span of 8 bases. Germline values: CDR1 MDHEN, CDR2 SYDVKM. The CDR3 runs to 11 residues. The CDR3 coding sequence is TGTGCCAGCGACCGGGGCACTGAAGCTTTCTTT. This codes for CASDRGTEAFF.

This clonotype was observed many times. The V gene is TRBV5-5, the J gene TRBJ2-7, with D possibly TRBD1 on 5 matching bases. Germline V gives CDR1 SGHKS, CDR2 YYEKEE (reference sequence). The CDR3 covers 13 residues. Trimming took 0 bases from V and 7 from J, leaving 11 bases between them. The CDR3 loop reads CASSLVGAGEQYF. The CDR3 nucleotides read TGTGCCAGCAGCTTGGTTGGGGCTGGGGAGCAGTACTTC.

This clonotype has a count of ten or more. V gene TRBV20-1 combines with J gene TRBJ2-1; a possible D gene is TRBD1 (5 bases). Deletions cut 2 bases from V and 6 bases from J, with 14 bases between. The CDR3 is made up of 14 amino acids. Germline CDR1 reads DFQATT; CDR2 reads SNEGSKA (reference sequence). CDR3 amino acids: CSARRGVTLNEQFF. In DNA form, the CDR3 reads TGCAGTGCTAGAAGGGGTGTAACCCTCAATGAGCAGTTCTTC.

The table lists this clonotype with a few counts. The genes are TRBV12-3 or TRBV12-4 and TRBJ1-5; D uncertain. V lost 3 bases and J lost 1, with 13 bases in between. The CDR3 contains 16 residues. The CDR3 DNA sequence: TGTGCCAGCAGTTTCGGATCACAGATAAGCAATCAGCCCCAGCATTTT. Amino acid sequence: CASSFGSQISNQPQHF.